This is a list of T cell receptor beta chains from one sample in a study of identical twins. TCRdb analysed the 5' RACE reads with MiXCR anew, one entry per CDR3 protein. The sample includes fewer than 500,000 distinct CDR3 sequences, roughly a quarter of them seen just once. Separately, the same data were catalogued under a study of T cells expressing NK-cell markers.

The sequenced sample consisted of CD4+ T cells sorted from blood. All receptors come from a woman aged 18-29 years in good health. The CDR3 runs from the conserved cysteine through the conserved F or W. The size entry is marked missing in some rows and otherwise reads once, few, many or a size class.

J gene | clone size | V gene | CDR3 protein
TRBJ2-1 | few | TRBV5-1 | CASRLSGTPEGEQFF
TRBJ2-2 | . | TRBV12-3/TRBV12-4 | CASSFVASANTGELFF
TRBJ2-1 | . | TRBV10-3 | CAISQSYNEQFF
TRBJ1-1 | . | TRBV7-9 | CASSFGRFNTEAFF
TRBJ2-3 | . | TRBV12-3/TRBV12-4 | CASSFQVQDTQYF
TRBJ2-1 | . | TRBV12-3/TRBV12-4 | CASSLSGRWPYNEQFF
TRBJ2-7 | . | TRBV20-1 | CSARAPRGTEQYF
TRBJ2-1 | . | TRBV12-5 | CASGFGGRMDEQFF
TRBJ1-1 | . | TRBV9 | CASSVGGERWTEAFF
TRBJ1-2 | . | TRBV5-8 | CASSHGGHMLLYGYTF
TRBJ1-1 | . | TRBV10-3 | CAIRASPNTEAFF
TRBJ2-7 | few | TRBV6-5 | CASSFQRGTYEQYF
TRBJ2-3 | few | TRBV6-1 | CASSKDGGVRPDTQYF
TRBJ2-1 | few | TRBV5-1 | CASSVRPGEDRFF
TRBJ2-1 | many | TRBV6-5 | CASSWPGGLPGNEQFF
TRBJ1-1 | . | TRBV5-1 | CASSSPAAMNTEAFF
TRBJ1-5 | few | TRBV12-3/TRBV12-4 | CASSSMRSNQPQHF
TRBJ1-1 | . | TRBV12-3/TRBV12-4 | CASRTTGGLQNTEAFF
TRBJ1-1 | few | TRBV7-8 | CASSSRQGMVRTEAFF
TRBJ2-7 | few | TRBV10-3 | CAISSRDRPYEQYF
TRBJ2-3 | few | TRBV12-3/TRBV12-4 | CASSFQPDTQYF
TRBJ1-5 | once | TRBV2 | CASNPQGKSNQPQHF
TRBJ1-5 | many | TRBV20-1 | CSARGDRDQPQHF
TRBJ2-5 | . | TRBV12-3/TRBV12-4 | CASSRGGPKETQYF
TRBJ2-7 | . | TRBV4-1 | CASSQSSGTSGRLSSYEQYF
TRBJ2-1 | . | TRBV28 | CASSKGKEQFF
TRBJ2-3 | . | TRBV6-1 | CASSEARGSFSTDTQYF
TRBJ2-1 | . | TRBV12-3/TRBV12-4 | CASSSSARGPYNEQFF
TRBJ2-4 | few | TRBV20-1 | CSARGLRNIQYF
TRBJ1-1 | few | TRBV29-1 | CSVTWGFEAFF
TRBJ2-1 | . | TRBV5-1 | CASSLGLPNEQFF
TRBJ2-1 | few | TRBV5-5 | CASSWIPGPGNEQFF
TRBJ2-3 | few | TRBV20-1 | CSALWGGLQYF
TRBJ2-2 | . | TRBV6-5 | CASSYSFLNTGELFF
TRBJ2-4 | . | TRBV6-1 | CASRTGIAKNIQYF